A single sample gave rise to the 24 T cell receptor beta chains below, sequenced in a study of T-cell memory formation after mild COVID-19. TCRdb reprocessed the 5' RACE reads via MiXCR and lists one record per CDR3 protein. In the table there are 410,000 or so distinct CDR3 sequences, less than 25% of which are singletons. The sequenced sample was PBMCs or a T cell subset sorted from them (not recorded which). The source of these receptors is an adult woman who had mild COVID-19 (a few samples of this study predate the infection). Cell type and time point are not known.

The V and J genes are TRBV12-3 or TRBV12-4 and TRBJ2-3; 11 bases match TRBD2. This CDR3 is 20 amino acids long. Losses at the gene ends were 2 bases for V and 2 bases for J; bases not matched to a gene: 15. The CDR3 coding sequence is TGTGCCAGCAGTTTAATGGGGGAGCCTAGCGGGAGGAGTCCCACAGATACGCAGTATTTT. Translated, it gives CASSLMGEPSGRSPTDTQYF.

The sample holds many counts of this clonotype. J is TRBJ2-5 and V is TRBV7-6; 9 bases are a match to TRBD2. Germline V gene sequence: CDR1 SGHVS, CDR2 FNYEAQ. This CDR3 region has 14 residues. V was pared by 5 bases and J by 4 bases, with 5 bases of the junction left unmatched. The CDR3 bases are TGTGCCAGCAGCCCGACGACTAGCGGAGAGACCCAGTACTTC. Translating gives CASSPTTSGETQYF.

Only a few counts were recorded for this clonotype. V is TRBV5-1 and J is TRBJ2-1; possibly TRBD2 for D (6 bases). V was trimmed by 8 bases and J by 0 bases, leaving 18 bases between them. From germline, CDR1 is SGHRS and CDR2 YFSETQ. This CDR3 spans 16 amino acids. The CDR3 nucleotides read TGCGCCAGTACTAGGAGGGGCGCGAGCTCCTACAATGAGCAGTTCTTC. Protein product: CASTRRGASSYNEQFF.

J is TRBJ2-7 and V is TRBV2, with D possibly matching TRBD2 (5 bases). The CDR3 totals 12 residues. CDR1 is SNHLY and CDR2 is FYNNEI in the germline V gene. Deletions cut 4 bases from V and 7 bases from J, with 11 bases between. This CDR3 reads CASSVSPGEQYF. The DNA for the CDR3 is TGTGCCAGCAGTGTCTCCCCGGGGGAGCAGTACTTC. The full variable domain, completed using reference TRBV2 and TRBJ2-7, is EPEVTQTPSHQVTQMGQEVILRCVPISNHLYFYWYRQILGQKVEFLVSFYNNEISEKSEIFDDQFSVERPDGSNFTLKIRSTKLEDSAMYFCASSVSPGEQYFGPGTRLTVT.

This clonotype was recorded a few times. J is TRBJ2-7 and V is TRBV20-1, with D possibly TRBD2 on 5 matching bases. The ends were cut back, 5 bases at V and 5 bases at J, with 16 bases in the middle. The CDR3 is 13 residues long. Germline assignment: CDR1 DFQATT and CDR2 SNEGSKA (reference sequence). The CDR3, as DNA: TGCAGTGCTCCTGTCGGGGTAACTGACGAGCAGTACTTC. This sequence encodes CSAPVGVTDEQYF.

V and J are TRBV7-2 and TRBJ2-3, with 7 bases that match TRBD2. Germline trimming cut 1 base from V and 8 bases from J; bases unmatched to any gene: 6. Germline V gene sequence: CDR1 SGHTA, CDR2 FQGNSA. The CDR3 contains 14 residues. The CDR3 spells CASSLDPGGSTQYF. As DNA, the CDR3 is TGTGCCAGCAGCTTAGACCCGGGAGGATCTACGCAGTATTTT.

This clonotype was counted between two and nine times. The J gene is TRBJ2-7, the V gene TRBV12-3 or TRBV12-4; perhaps TRBD2 as D (6 bases). The CDR3 is made up of 14 amino acids. V lost 3 bases and J lost 5, with 14 bases in between. CDR3 sequence: CASSLTGARNEQYF. The CDR3 DNA reads TGTGCCAGCAGTTTGACGGGAGCCCGCAACGAGCAGTACTTC.

This clonotype has a count of ten or more. The J gene is TRBJ2-5, the V gene TRBV7-8; 9 nucleotides match TRBD2. Germline assignment: CDR1 SGHVS and CDR2 FQNEAQ. Unmatched junction bases numbered 6, after V lost 2 bases and J lost 5 bases. The CDR3 has 15 residues. The CDR3 reads CASSLSAGGGETQYF. CDR3 in DNA: TGTGCCAGCAGCTTAAGCGCGGGAGGGGGGGAGACCCAGTACTTC. The variable domain in full, completed from reference TRBV7-8 and TRBJ2-5, reads GAGVSQSPRYKVAKRGQDVALRCDPISGHVSLFWYQQALGQGPEFLTYFQNEAQLDKSGLPSDRFFAERPEGSVSTLKIQRTQQEDSAVYLCASSLSAGGGETQYFGPGTRLLVL.

This clonotype was detected ten times or more. This chain links TRBV2 with TRBJ2-5; possible D gene TRBD2, 5 bases. This CDR3 comprises 13 residues. Germline CDR1 is SNHLY and CDR2 is FYNNEI. V was cut by 6 bases and J by 1 base, with 9 bases left in between. The CDR3 DNA follows: TGTGCCAGCAGAAGAGGGCCCCAAGAGACCCAGTACTTC. Translation gives CASRRGPQETQYF.

This clonotype was counted ten times or more. This CDR3 reads CASSLGGGKAEAFF. In DNA, the CDR3 is TGTGCCAGCAGTTTAGGCGGGGGCAAGGCTGAAGCTTTCTTT. The chain employs TRBV12-3 or TRBV12-4 and TRBJ1-1, with TRBD1 as a possible D gene (6 bases). V lost 1 base, J lost 6 bases, and 12 bases lay in between. The CDR3 runs 14 residues.

The chain joins TRBV12-3 or TRBV12-4 to TRBJ1-2; D gene uncertain. The germline V and J ends were trimmed by 0 bases and 2 bases, with 25 bases remaining between them. This CDR3 spans 20 amino acids. The DNA of the CDR3 is TGTGCCAGCAGTTTAGCGCGGGGAAAATCAAAGGTGAGGAGAAACTATGGCTACACCTTC. Encoded protein: CASSLARGKSKVRRNYGYTF.

This clonotype was recorded a few times. The rearrangement uses TRBV20-1 and TRBJ2-1; 9 nucleotides agree with TRBD2. The CDR3 consists of 18 residues. CDR1 and CDR2 (germline): DFQATT, SNEGSKA (reference sequence). Trimming removed 0 bases from V and 3 bases from J; junction bases left unmatched: 12. The CDR3 nucleotides are TGCAGTGCTAGAGATCCCTCTCTGCTAGCGGGGCACTACAATGAGCAGTTCTTC. Its protein is CSARDPSLLAGHYNEQFF.

The chain has TRBV7-3 and TRBJ1-1, with 10 bases fitting TRBD1. Germline loops: CDR1 SGHTA, CDR2 FQGTGA. The junction had 3 bases not matched to a gene; V was cut back by 5 bases and J by 3 bases. The length of the CDR3 is 14 residues. The DNA of the CDR3 is TGTGCCAGCAGCGTCGACAGGGGGCACACTGAAGCTTTCTTT. Protein sequence: CASSVDRGHTEAFF. The variable domain in full, with the rest retrieved from reference TRBV7-3 and TRBJ1-1, is GAGVSQTPSNKVTEKGKYVELRCDPISGHTALYWYRQSLGQGPEFLIYFQGTGAADDSGLPNDRFFAVRPEGSVSTLKIQRTERGDSAVYLCASSVDRGHTEAFFGQGTRLTVV.

V and J are TRBV4-2 and TRBJ2-7, with D hard to call. This CDR3 contains 14 residues. Per the germline V gene, CDR1 is LGHNA and CDR2 is YNFKEQ. With 0 bases removed from V and 0 bases from J, the gap between germline ends came to 6 bases. Here the CDR3 reads CASSQDLDSYEQYF. DNA for the CDR3: TGTGCCAGCAGCCAAGATCTGGACTCCTACGAGCAGTACTTC.

A few counts support this clonotype. The chain uses TRBV12-3 or TRBV12-4 and TRBJ1-1; D call uncertain. The CDR3 is 14 residues long. With 1 base removed from V and 2 bases from J, the gap between germline ends came to 8 bases. The CDR3 coding sequence is TGTGCCAGCAGTTTAGTGGAGGGAAACACTGAAGCTTTCTTT. Its translation: CASSLVEGNTEAFF.

The chain is built from TRBV24-1 and TRBJ2-7; 7 bases are shared with TRBD2. The CDR3 has 14 amino acids. Per the germline V gene, CDR1 is KGHDR and CDR2 is SFDVKD. With V trimmed by 6 bases and J by 2 bases, 6 bases remained unmatched. CDR3 in DNA: TGTGCCACCAGTTCAGCGGGAATACCCTACGAGCAGTACTTC. Protein product: CATSSAGIPYEQYF.

The table lists this clonotype with a few counts. The CDR3 region is CASSFQGAGANVLTF. CDR3 nucleotides: TGTGCCAGCAGTTTCCAGGGAGCTGGGGCCAACGTCCTGACTTTC. The chain employs TRBV12-3 or TRBV12-4 and TRBJ2-6; D tentatively reads TRBD1 or TRBD2 (5 bases each). The CDR3 runs 15 residues. The ends were cut back, 3 bases at V and 2 bases at J, with 8 bases in the middle.

V gene TRBV14 combines with J gene TRBJ2-7; D might be TRBD2 (6 bases). Per the germline V gene, CDR1 is SGHDN and CDR2 is FVKESK. The ends were cut back, 0 bases at V and 5 bases at J, with 17 bases in the middle. The CDR3 is 16 amino acids. CDR3 coding DNA: TGTGCCAGCAGCCAAGATCTTGGCACCGGGGGTCACGAGCAGTACTTC. This encodes CASSQDLGTGGHEQYF.

The CDR3 coding sequence is TGCGCCAGCAGCTTGGTTAGTCAGTCTGGAAACACCATATATTTT. Translating gives CASSLVSQSGNTIYF. The chain recombines TRBV5-1 with TRBJ1-3; D gene unclear. The V end was cut by 0 bases, the J end by 1 base, with 8 bases between. In germline, CDR1 is SGHRS, CDR2 YFSETQ. This CDR3 spans 15 amino acids. The whole variable domain, filled in from reference TRBV5-1 and TRBJ1-3, reads KAGVTQTPRYLIKTRGQQVTLSCSPISGHRSVSWYQQTPGQGLQFLFEYFSETQRNKGNFPGRFSGRQFSNSRSEMNVSTLELGDSALYLCASSLVSQSGNTIYFGEGSWLTVV.

This clonotype has just a few counts. The gene calls are TRBV7-9 and TRBJ2-4; perhaps TRBD2 as D (5 bases). Germline V gene sequence: CDR1 SEHNR, CDR2 FQNEAQ (reference sequence). Trimming took 5 bases from V and 0 from J, leaving 14 bases between them. The CDR3 covers 16 residues. The CDR3 protein is CASSLLEEVAKNIQYF. CDR3 coding DNA: TGTGCCAGCAGCCTACTAGAAGAAGTAGCCAAAAACATTCAGTACTTC.

V gene TRBV24-1 combines with J gene TRBJ2-3; no clear D gene. V was pared by 6 bases and J by 11 bases, with 17 bases between. The CDR3 contains 13 residues. CDR1 and CDR2 from the germline V gene are KGHDR and SFDVKD. CDR3 loop: CATSLGRKKGQYF. The CDR3 DNA reads as TGTGCCACCAGTTTAGGTCGCAAGAAGGGGCAGTATTTT.

Comments on this clonotype: A much larger clone is a single base away; this may be a read error. The chain recombines TRBV6-4 with TRBJ2-1, with D possibly matching TRBD2 (5 bases). CDR3 length: 15 residues. The germline V gene encodes CDR1 MRHNA and CDR2 SNTAGT. V gave up 4 bases and J gave up 5 bases, with 15 bases separating them. CDR3 amino acids: CASSGQTRGNNEQFF. CDR3 DNA: TGTGCCAGCAGTGGCCAAACTAGAGGGAACAATGAGCAGTTCTTC.

The J gene is TRBJ2-3, the V gene TRBV7-8; 7 bases map to TRBD2. Germline CDR1 is SGHVS and CDR2 is FQNEAQ. Trimming cost V 5 bases and J 6 bases; bases outside gene matches: 11. CDR3 length: 15 amino acids. For the CDR3, the DNA is TGTGCCAGCAGCCCATACCCAACTAGCGCGGATACGCAGTATTTT. This encodes CASSPYPTSADTQYF.

V usage is TRBV7-3 and J usage is TRBJ1-1; D not resolved. This CDR3 contains 12 residues. V was clipped by 5 bases and J by 6 bases, with 10 bases between them. Germline V gives CDR1 SGHTA, CDR2 FQGTGA. The CDR3 region has the DNA TGTGCCAGCAGCAGGAGGACCCCTGAAGCTTTCTTT. It is translated as CASSRRTPEAFF.